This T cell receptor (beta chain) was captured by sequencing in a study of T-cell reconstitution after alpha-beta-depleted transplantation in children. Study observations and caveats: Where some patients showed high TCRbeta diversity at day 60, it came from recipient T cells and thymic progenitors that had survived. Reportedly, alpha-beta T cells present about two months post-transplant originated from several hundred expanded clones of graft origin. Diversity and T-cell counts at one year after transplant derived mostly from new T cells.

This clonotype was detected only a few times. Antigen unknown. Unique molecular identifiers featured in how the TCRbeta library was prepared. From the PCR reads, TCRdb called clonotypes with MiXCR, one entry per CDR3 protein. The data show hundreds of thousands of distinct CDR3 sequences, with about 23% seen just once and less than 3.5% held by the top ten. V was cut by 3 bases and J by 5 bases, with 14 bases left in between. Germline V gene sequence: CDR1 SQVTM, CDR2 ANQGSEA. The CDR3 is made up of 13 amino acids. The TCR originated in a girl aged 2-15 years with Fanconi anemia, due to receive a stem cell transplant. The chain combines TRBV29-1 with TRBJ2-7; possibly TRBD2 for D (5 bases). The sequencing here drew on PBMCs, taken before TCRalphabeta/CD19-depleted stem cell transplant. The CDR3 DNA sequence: TGCAGCGTTGACGGGGAGACCCGGGACGAGCAGTACTTC. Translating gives CSVDGETRDEQYF.